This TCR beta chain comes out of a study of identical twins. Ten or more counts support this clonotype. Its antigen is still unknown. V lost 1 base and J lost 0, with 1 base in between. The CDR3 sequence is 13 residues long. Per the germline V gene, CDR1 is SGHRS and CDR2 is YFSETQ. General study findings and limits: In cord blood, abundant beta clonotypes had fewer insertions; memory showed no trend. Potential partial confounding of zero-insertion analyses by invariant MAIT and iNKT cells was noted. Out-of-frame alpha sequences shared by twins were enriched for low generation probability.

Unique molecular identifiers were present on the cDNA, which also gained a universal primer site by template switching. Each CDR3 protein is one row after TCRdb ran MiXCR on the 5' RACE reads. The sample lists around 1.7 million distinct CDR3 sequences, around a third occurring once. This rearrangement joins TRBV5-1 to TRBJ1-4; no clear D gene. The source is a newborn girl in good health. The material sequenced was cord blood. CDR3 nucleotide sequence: TGCGCCAGCAGCTTGACAACTAATGAAAAACTGTTTTTT. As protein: CASSLTTNEKLFF.